The sequence of this T cell receptor beta chain was determined in a study of cytotoxic CD8 clonotypes in ibrutinib-treated CLL. V was pared by 3 bases and J by 7 bases, with 16 bases between. The CDR3 covers 15 residues. In germline, CDR1 is MDHEN, CDR2 SYDVKM. Here immunoSEQ multiplex PCR was the method, and the copy in TCRdb shows in-frame clones only, minus some. The sample lists roughly 150,000 clones, 88% occurring once. The clonotype was recovered from a human donor with chronic lymphocytic leukemia. Source: PBMCs, taken at disease progression, from a patient treated with ibrutinib. This chain joins TRBV28 and TRBJ2-1; D uncertain. CDR3 sequence reads: CASSFGLDGSNEQFF. The CDR3 DNA reads as TGTGCCAGCAGTTTCGGGCTAGATGGCTCGAATGAGCAGTTCTTC.